One sample yielded the 23 T cell receptor beta chains listed below, sequenced in a study of Graves' ophthalmopathy and Graves' hyperthyroidism. TCR beta CDR3 regions were amplified from RNA transcripts. Second-round multiplex PCR followed a first-round RT-PCR using HTBI primers. Via MiXCR, TCRdb re-called the multiplex PCR reads, giving one row per CDR3 protein. The profile shows 350,000 to 450,000 distinct CDR3 sequences, 15% to 20% of them singletons. Sequencing was done on a sample of peripheral blood. Every receptor here comes from a woman aged 18-29 years with Graves' ophthalmopathy.

This clonotype was counted a few times. The genes are TRBV6-5 and TRBJ1-2; TRBD1 aligns across 7 bases. From germline, CDR1 is MNHEY and CDR2 SVGAGI. The V gene end was trimmed by 2 bases and the J gene end by 4 bases; junction bases not matched to a gene: 7. The CDR3 extends over 15 amino acids. The CDR3 sequence is CASSYIEGASYGYTF. In DNA, the CDR3 is TGTGCCAGCAGTTACATCGAGGGGGCATCCTATGGCTACACCTTC.

This clonotype has just a few counts. The chain recombines TRBV24-1 with TRBJ1-2; no clear D gene. The CDR3 has 15 residues. V was trimmed by 3 bases and J by 4 bases, leaving 14 bases between them. The germline CDR1 and CDR2 sequences are KGHDR and SFDVKD. DNA for the CDR3: TGTGCCACCAGTGATCCTCGGCGGGGTAGCTATGGCTACACCTTC. Its protein is CATSDPRRGSYGYTF.

This clonotype was detected ten times or more. V is TRBV27 and J is TRBJ2-7, with 10 bases lining up with TRBD2. V was pared by 4 bases and J by 0 bases, with 3 bases of the junction left unmatched. Germline assignment: CDR1 MNHEY and CDR2 SMNVEV (reference sequence). There are 15 residues in the CDR3. The CDR3 DNA reads TGTGCCAGCAGTTCTAGCGGGAGCCTCTCCTACGAGCAGTACTTC. The encoded protein is CASSSSGSLSYEQYF.

About this clonotype: The DNA is left out, because the CDR3 cannot be placed on it with certainty; the CDR3 is given as TCRdb lists it. This chain links TRBV13 with TRBJ1-1; TRBD1 is the table's D call and was not checked against the DNA. The CDR3 is 19 amino acids in total, end residues counted. Germline assignment: CDR1 PRHDT and CDR2 FYEKMQ (reference sequence). CDR3 sequence: CASSFYICSAPSKGTEAFF.

The chain is built from TRBV28 and TRBJ2-7; 8 bases map to TRBD2. Trimming removed 1 base from V and 0 bases from J; junction bases left unmatched: 5. The length of the CDR3 is 16 residues. Germline loops: CDR1 MDHEN, CDR2 SYDVKM. CDR3 bases: TGTGCCAGCAGTTTATTTCCTAGCGGGCCCTCCTACGAGCAGTACTTC. The encoded protein is CASSLFPSGPSYEQYF.

This clonotype was observed at least ten times. The chain combines TRBV11-1 with TRBJ1-1, with D possibly TRBD1 on 5 matching bases. The germline V gene has CDR1 SGHAT and CDR2 FQDESV (reference sequence). There are 16 residues in the CDR3. Trimming took off 3 bases at V and 1 base at J, with 15 bases between the two ends. The CDR3 nucleotides read TGTGCCAGCAGCTTGCTCGCTCCCGACAGGAACACTGAAGCTTTCTTT. Encoded protein: CASSLLAPDRNTEAFF.

This clonotype has at least ten counts. The chain links TRBV10-3 to TRBJ1-3, with D uncertain. The V and J ends lost 1 base and 1 base respectively, with 5 bases between them. CDR1 is ENHRY and CDR2 is SYGVKD in the germline V gene. There are 14 residues in the CDR3. CDR3 sequence reads: CAISELGSGNTIYF. In nucleotides, the CDR3 is TGTGCCATCAGTGAGTTGGGGTCTGGAAACACCATATATTTT.

Many counts were recorded for this clonotype. This rearrangement joins TRBV10-3 to TRBJ1-1; 7 bases are a match to TRBD1. Per germline, CDR1 ENHRY and CDR2 SYGVKD. The trim removed 4 bases at V and 2 bases at J, leaving 7 bases unmatched. There are 15 residues in the CDR3. Here the CDR3 DNA reads TGTGCCATCAGTGGGGTAGGGGGCCGAAACACTGAAGCTTTCTTT. This encodes CAISGVGGRNTEAFF.

This clonotype was found a few times. The V gene is TRBV4-1, the J gene TRBJ1-2; 11 bases match TRBD1. The germline CDR1 and CDR2 sequences are MGHRA and YSYEKL. Trimming at V came to 5 bases and at J to 6 bases, leaving 5 bases not matched to a gene. The CDR3 extends over 14 amino acids. The CDR3 is CASSAPGQGDGYTF. CDR3 in DNA: TGCGCCAGCAGCGCTCCGGGACAGGGGGATGGCTACACCTTC.

This clonotype was detected many times. The V gene is TRBV12-3 or TRBV12-4, the J gene TRBJ1-1; D is unresolved. The CDR3 runs to 13 residues. V lost 10 bases, J lost 2 bases, and 14 bases lay in between. The CDR3 DNA follows: TGTGCCACCGCGAACTTTCCTAACACTGAAGCTTTCTTT. It codes for CATANFPNTEAFF.

This clonotype was seen ten or more times. The rearrangement links TRBV28 to TRBJ1-5; 9 positions match TRBD1. CDR1 is MDHEN, CDR2 SYDVKM, per germline. The CDR3 has 13 amino acids. The J segment lost 9 bases and the V segment lost 7 bases, leaving 7 bases of the junction unmatched. The CDR3 sequence: CASTGTGRLPQHF. For the CDR3, the DNA is TGTGCCAGCACCGGGACAGGGCGTCTGCCCCAGCATTTT. Variable domain in full (rest from reference TRBV28 and TRBJ1-5): DVKVTQSSRYLVKRTGEKVFLECVQDMDHENMFWYRQDPGLGLRLIYFSYDVKMKEKGDIPEGYSVSREKKERFSLILESASTNQTSMYLCASTGTGRLPQHFGDGTRLSIL.

This clonotype was observed at least ten times. V gene TRBV11-2 combines with J gene TRBJ2-5, with TRBD2 matching over 13 bases. The V gene's germline CDR1 is SGHAT and CDR2 FQNNGV. This CDR3 has 16 residues. Germline trimming cut 5 bases from V and 5 bases from J; bases unmatched to any gene: 8. CDR3 bases: TGTGCCAGCAGCCCTGAGGGACTAGCGGGAACGGAGACCCAGTACTTC. Translation: CASSPEGLAGTETQYF.

This clonotype was seen many times. V gene TRBV20-1 combines with J gene TRBJ1-1, with TRBD1 identical over 8 bases. The CDR3 loop spans 13 amino acids. Losses at the gene ends were 5 bases for V and 1 base for J; bases not matched to a gene: 3. Per germline, CDR1 DFQATT and CDR2 SNEGSKA (reference sequence). CDR3 residues: CSAAGTGNTEAFF. The DNA of the CDR3 is TGCAGTGCTGCCGGGACAGGGAACACTGAAGCTTTCTTT.

This clonotype was counted many times. CDR3 residues: CASSLRRGGDTGELFF. The DNA for the CDR3 is TGTGCCAGCAGTCTTCGGAGGGGGGGTGACACCGGGGAGCTGTTTTTT. This rearrangement joins TRBV6-2 or TRBV6-3 to TRBJ2-2, with D possibly matching TRBD2 (7 bases). Trimming removed 5 bases from V and 3 bases from J, with 16 bases in between. The CDR3 consists of 16 residues. Germline V CDR1 and CDR2: MNHEY, SVGEGT.

This clonotype was counted many times. The chain combines TRBV28 with TRBJ1-5; D is uncertain. CDR3 length equals 16 residues. The V gene lost 8 bases and the J gene lost 3 bases, with 20 bases spanning the gap. The germline CDR1 and CDR2 sequences are MDHEN and SYDVKM. The CDR3 loop is CASVKVPGEYNQPQHF. The CDR3 DNA reads as TGTGCCAGCGTCAAGGTCCCGGGAGAATACAATCAGCCCCAGCATTTT.

CDR3 bases: TGTGCCTGGAGTGTAGTGGGGAGCTACGAGCAGTACTTC. As protein: CAWSVVGSYEQYF. This chain uses TRBV30 with TRBJ2-7; a weak D match, TRBD2 (5 bases). V lost 0 bases and J lost 3, with 9 bases in between. The CDR3 is made up of 13 amino acids. The germline CDR1 and CDR2 sequences are GTSNPN and SVGIG (reference sequence). Full variable domain (outside the CDR3, taken from reference TRBV30 and TRBJ2-7): SQTIHQWPATLVQPVGSPLSLECTVEGTSNPNLYWYRQAAGRGLQLLFYSVGIGQISSEVPQNLSASRPQDRQFILSSKKLLLSDSGFYLCAWSVVGSYEQYFGPGTRLTVT.

This clonotype was seen many times. V usage is TRBV12-3 or TRBV12-4 and J usage is TRBJ2-7, with 9 nucleotides matching TRBD1. The J segment lost 5 bases and the V segment lost 0 bases, leaving 5 bases of the junction unmatched. The CDR3 is made up of 15 amino acids. CDR3 in DNA: TGTGCCAGCAGTTTAGCCGGGACAGGGTGGGACGAGCAGTACTTC. This translates into CASSLAGTGWDEQYF.

This clonotype was counted many times. The rearrangement links TRBV5-1 to TRBJ1-1, with a weak D call TRBD1 (5 bases). Germline V CDR1 and CDR2: SGHRS, YFSETQ. The CDR3 runs 14 residues. V was pared by 0 bases and J by 6 bases, with 12 bases between. CDR3 residues: CASSLGGGTSEAFF. In nucleotides, the CDR3 is TGCGCCAGCAGCTTGGGCGGAGGGACTTCTGAAGCTTTCTTT.

This clonotype was seen ten or more times. The genes are TRBV12-3 or TRBV12-4 and TRBJ1-5; D call uncertain. This CDR3 has 15 residues. V lost 3 bases to trimming and J lost 3 bases, with 12 bases between them. The CDR3 DNA reads TGTGCCAGCAGTTTTTGGGGTTCGGACAATCAGCCCCAGCATTTT. Its translation: CASSFWGSDNQPQHF.

This clonotype came up many times. The V call is TRBV12-3 or TRBV12-4, the J call TRBJ1-2; TRBD1 matches 11 bases. The V gene end was trimmed by 4 bases and the J gene end by 4 bases; junction bases not matched to a gene: 5. The CDR3 runs 15 residues. The CDR3 region is CASSSGTGGGYGYTF. The CDR3 DNA follows: TGTGCCAGCAGTTCCGGGACAGGGGGTGGCTATGGCTACACCTTC.

This clonotype was recorded at least ten times. This chain uses TRBV7-9 with TRBJ2-7; a weak D match, TRBD2 (6 bases). Trimming pared 5 bases from V and 5 bases from J, leaving 16 bases between. This CDR3 contains 14 residues. Germline assignment: CDR1 SEHNR and CDR2 FQNEAQ (reference sequence). The CDR3 loop reads CASSLAREVNEQYF. The CDR3 DNA is TGTGCCAGCAGCCTGGCCAGGGAGGTTAACGAGCAGTACTTC. The full variable domain, rest sourced from reference TRBV7-9 and TRBJ2-7, is DTGVSQNPRHKITKRGQNVTFRCDPISEHNRLYWYRQTLGQGPEFLTYFQNEAQLEKSRLLSDRFSAERPKGSFSTLEIQRTEQGDSAMYLCASSLAREVNEQYFGPGTRLTVT.

There are many counts of this clonotype. The chain employs TRBV28 and TRBJ1-1; a possible D gene is TRBD1 (5 bases). V was pared by 7 bases and J by 2 bases, with 14 bases between. CDR1 MDHEN and CDR2 SYDVKM come from the germline V gene. There are 14 residues in the CDR3. CDR3 sequence reads: CASTPGLDNTEAFF. CDR3 DNA: TGTGCCAGCACTCCGGGACTCGATAACACTGAAGCTTTCTTT.

This clonotype has a count of ten or more. The J gene is TRBJ1-2, the V gene TRBV6-2 or TRBV6-3; the D gene is possibly TRBD1 (6 bases). From germline, CDR1 is MNHEY and CDR2 SVGEGT. V was shortened by 6 bases and J by 0 bases, with 20 bases between the two germline ends. The CDR3 spans 17 residues. CDR3 protein: CASSLIKTGTTNYGYTF. CDR3 nucleotide sequence: TGTGCCAGCAGCCTCATAAAGACCGGGACAACTAACTATGGCTACACCTTC.